The 10 T cell receptor beta chains below come from one sample, sequenced in a study of blood T cell repertoires in COVID-19. Assay: immunoSEQ multiplex PCR; the TCRdb copy retains only in-frame clones and omits some. The data show some 150,000 clones, with around four fifths seen just once and approximately 40% held by the top ten. The material sequenced was peripheral blood. These TCRs come from a human donor in a cohort sampled during active COVID-19.

The chain uses TRBV9 and TRBJ2-4, with D possibly matching TRBD1 (6 bases). V lost 0 bases to trimming and J lost 4 bases, with 11 bases between them. Per the germline V gene, CDR1 is SGDLS and CDR2 is YYNGEE. This CDR3 has 15 amino acids. DNA for the CDR3: TGTGCCAGCAGCGTAGGAGGGGGTCATAAAAACATTCAGTACTTC. Amino acids: CASSVGGGHKNIQYF. Full variable domain (remainder filled in from reference TRBV9 and TRBJ2-4): DSGVTQTPKHLITATGQRVTLRCSPRSGDLSVYWYQQSLDQGLQFLIQYYNGEERAKGNILERFSAQQFPDLHSELNLSSLELGDSALYFCASSVGGGHKNIQYFGAGTRLSVL.

CDR3: CASSLGTGSWREQYF. For the CDR3, the DNA is TGTGCCAGCAGCCTCGGGACAGGATCTTGGCGCGAGCAGTACTTC. The V and J genes are TRBV5-6 and TRBJ2-7; TRBD1 matches at 8 bases. The CDR3 is 15 residues long. V shed 4 bases, J shed 6 bases, and the junction held 12 bases outside the gene matches. The germline V gene encodes CDR1 SGHDT and CDR2 YYEEEE.

J is TRBJ1-1 and V is TRBV12-3 or TRBV12-4; 8 bases line up with TRBD1. Trimming at V came to 6 bases and at J to 4 bases, leaving 4 bases not matched to a gene. The CDR3 length is 13 residues. This CDR3 reads CASRRQGLTEAFF. CDR3 DNA sequence: TGTGCCAGCAGAAGACAGGGGCTCACTGAAGCTTTCTTT.

The count of this clone is one. This sequence joins TRBV10-3 and TRBJ1-5; 7 bases fit TRBD1. Per germline, CDR1 ENHRY and CDR2 SYGVKD. The junction had 9 bases not matched to a gene; V was cut back by 8 bases and J by 2 bases. This CDR3 contains 15 residues. This chain's CDR3 is CAIGGDRVGNQPQHF. In nucleotides, the CDR3 is TGTGCCATCGGGGGAGACAGGGTCGGCAATCAGCCCCAGCATTTT.

This chain joins TRBV4-1 and TRBJ1-2; 7 bases map to TRBD1. This CDR3 has 15 amino acids. The germline V gene has CDR1 MGHRA and CDR2 YSYEKL. V lost 4 bases, J lost 5 bases, and 10 bases stayed unmatched. The CDR3 region is CASSPPSGGLYGYTF. In DNA, the CDR3 is TGCGCCAGCAGCCCCCCCTCAGGGGGGCTATATGGCTACACCTTC.

A few counts support this clone. The CDR3 DNA follows: TGTGCCAGTAGTATAGATATACCCACAGTCTATGGCTACACCTTC. Protein: CASSIDIPTVYGYTF. This sequence joins TRBV19 and TRBJ1-2, with D unclear. Germline CDR1 is LNHDA and CDR2 is SQIVND (reference sequence). CDR3 length: 15 residues. V lost 0 bases to trimming and J lost 4 bases, with 12 bases between them. The full variable domain, rest sourced from reference TRBV19 and TRBJ1-2, is DGGITQSPKYLFRKEGQNVTLSCEQNLNHDAMYWYRQDPGQGLRLIYYSQIVNDFQKGDIAEGYSVSREKKESFPLTVTSAQKNPTAFYLCASSIDIPTVYGYTFGSGTRLTVV.

The rearrangement links TRBV7-9 to TRBJ1-2; a weak D match, TRBD1 (6 bases). CDR1 SEHNR and CDR2 FQNEAQ come from the germline V gene (reference sequence). V lost 5 bases and J lost 8, with 18 bases in between. CDR3 size: 14 residues. The CDR3 loop is CASSPSDRLFGYTF. CDR3 nucleotide sequence: TGTGCCAGCAGCCCCTCGGACAGATTGTTCGGCTACACCTTC.

This rearrangement joins TRBV12-3 or TRBV12-4 to TRBJ2-3, with TRBD2 matching 7 bases. The CDR3 consists of 13 residues. Losses at the gene ends were 7 bases for V and 1 base for J; bases not matched to a gene: 2. The DNA of the CDR3 is TGTGCCAGCATAAGCGGGGGCACAGATACGCAGTATTTT. Translation gives CASISGGTDTQYF.

The gene calls are TRBV6-5 and TRBJ2-1; TRBD2 matches 12 bases. Germline V CDR1 and CDR2: MNHEY, SVGAGI. Trimming took 10 bases from V and 6 from J; bases not matched to a gene: 4. The CDR3 covers 13 residues. The CDR3 nucleotides read TGTGCCACCCGACTAGCGGGGGCCAATGAGCAGTTCTTC. Translated: CATRLAGANEQFF.

Here the CDR3 DNA reads TGTGCCAGCAGCTTTGACAGGGCCTCCTACGAGCAGTACTTC. Translated, it gives CASSFDRASYEQYF. The V gene is TRBV7-2, the J gene TRBJ2-7; 7 nucleotides line up with TRBD1. The V gene's germline CDR1 is SGHTA and CDR2 FQGNSA. V gave up 3 bases and J gave up 0 bases; unmatched junction bases: 2. This CDR3 is 14 amino acids long. The full variable domain, rest sourced from reference TRBV7-2 and TRBJ2-7, is GAGVSQSPSNKVTEKGKDVELRCDPISGHTALYWYRQSLGQGLEFLIYFQGNSAPDKSGLPSDRFSAERTGGSVSTLTIQRTQQEDSAVYLCASSFDRASYEQYFGPGTRLTVT.